This T cell receptor beta chain was recorded in a study of identical twins. With V trimmed by 8 bases and J by 1 base, 8 bases remained unmatched. Germline CDR1 reads SGHVS; CDR2 reads FQNEAQ. This CDR3 has 14 residues. Template switching added a universal primer binding site, and final cDNA carried unique molecular identifiers. MiXCR, run by TCRdb on the 5' RACE reads, gives a single entry per CDR3 protein. In the table there are around 290,000 distinct CDR3 sequences, more than 8% of which are singletons. This sample also appeared in a second study, on yellow fever vaccine responses in identical twins.

This clonotype was sampled from a woman younger than 30 in good health. The sequencing sample was made of CD8+ T cells sorted from blood. The V and J genes are TRBV7-8 and TRBJ2-7, with 7 bases lining up with TRBD2. DNA of the CDR3: TGTGCCAGCTCTCATCTAGCGGATTCCTACGAGCAGTACTTC. Its protein product is CASSHLADSYEQYF.